One T cell receptor (beta chain) is described in this entry. Its antigen is unknown. Per-base quality was not reported, and no clone a single base away is much larger than it. Library construction relied on the immunoSEQ multiplex PCR assay. For the multiplex PCR, a mixture combining 60 forward primers for TCR Vbeta segments and 13 reverse primers for TCR Jbeta segments was used. The CDR3 region of rearranged TCR beta genes was amplified from genomic DNA with a multiplex PCR assay. The amplified TCR beta libraries were sequenced on the Illumina HiSeq System as 87-base-pair reads. In the authors' own workflow: A later analysis tallied 75 million to 85 million unique TCR beta chains across the 666 repertoires, and some 12 million of those chains were shared by two or more donors. Raw reads were error-corrected and collapsed into unique sequences by a nearest-neighbor algorithm in which closely related sequences were merged to remove PCR and sequencing errors. CDR3 sequences were aligned to IMGT reference sequences to assign V, D and J gene segments. For a sequence to be retained, at least a six-nucleotide match to both a V gene segment and a J gene segment was required. Rearrangements were classified as productive when the CDR3 lacked stop codons and remained in frame with V and J, and all other rearrangements were classified as non-productive. Following IMGT convention, CDR3 was defined as the stretch from the second conserved V-encoded cysteine to the conserved J-encoded phenylalanine. The earlier analysis of some 580 of the donors excluded any sequence lacking an unambiguous match to a single V gene segment. In an earlier analysis of several hundred of the donors, V segments were called functional above 56.7% productive rearrangements and were called segregating when the between-donor standard deviation exceeded 5%. A statistical classification framework was built to diagnose cytomegalovirus status from the catalog of TCR beta chain sequences. In a later analysis, V and J genes were assigned by comparing TCR nucleotide sequences against IMGT/GENE-DB human TR gene sequences. A later analysis assigned CDR3 sequences and most-parsimonious VDJ recombination scenarios with the TCRdist pipeline. In a later analysis, each TCR beta chain was defined by its CDR3 amino acid sequence together with its V-gene family, and reads without a unique V-gene family were excluded. To address suspected cross-contamination and a sequencing artifact, a later analysis removed over 500 highly shared, low-generation-probability nucleotide sequences. In a later analysis, a clonal expansion index for each public chain was calculated from normalized within-repertoire ranks of inferred template counts. Generation probabilities in a later analysis came from a VDJ recombination model fitted to out-of-frame rearrangements, and those results were checked against IGoR. A later analysis scored TCR-TCR, TCR-HLA and TCR-CMV co-occurrence with hypergeometric tests, applying a repertoire-size bias correction to TCR pairs. To estimate false discovery rates, a later analysis permuted the HLA or CMV assignments 20 times. A later analysis grouped co-occurring TCRs with DBSCAN, adding TCRdist sequence similarity when clustering within HLA-allele-positive subsets. Repertoires with fewer than 30,000 or more than 120,000 public chains, plus five repertoires with anomalous nucleotide sharing, were excluded from co-occurrence clustering. In its TCRdb copy, this immuneACCESS table keeps in-frame sequences only and misses some clones. Where compared with another copy, unresolved V genes explain less than half of these, and the others have no known cause. Clonal size and the V and J genes are those of that table, whereas D and trimming came from the DNA. Present in this sample are 150,000 to 200,000 clones, approximately 82% of which were seen just once. Of the sample, under 6.5% is held by the ten largest clones.

The CDR3 measures 14 amino acids from cysteine to phenylalanine. The read is trimmed to its CDR3 DNA, 42 bases read in frame from base 1. V has 0 bases trimmed and J has 3 bases trimmed; junction bases matching no gene number 0. Based on the germline V gene, the CDR1 and CDR2 sequences are SGHDT and YYEEEE. These data originate in a study of cytomegalovirus exposure and HLA in healthy donors (dated by TCRdb to about 2017). Regarding the research as a whole: In an earlier analysis of around 540 of the donors, under 300 Gb of sequence data and 117 million unique TCR beta sequences from 150 million to 200 million T cells were reported. Around 320 gigabases of sequencing data and 70 million to 85 million unique TCR sequences were included in an early release covering roughly 600 HLA-typed donors. Of the roughly 400 genotyped donors, approximately 83% fell in the genetic ancestry cluster associated with self-reported Caucasian donors. The study was designed to test whether signatures of past pathogen exposure could be identified by cataloging public T cell receptors. Using immunosequencing, the study profiled T cell repertoires from 666 subjects and related those repertoires to cytomegalovirus serostatus. Along with the roughly 670-subject first cohort, a separate validation cohort of around 110 different subjects was used. High-throughput TCR immunosequencing, statistical association of individual TCRs with disease status, and machine learning were combined to predict cytomegalovirus infection status. To study patterns of TCR occurrence, a later analysis re-analyzed previously published TCR beta repertoires from around 660 donors and added high-resolution HLA genotyping. In the later analysis, no new phenotypic data were used to find candidate immune exposures; instead, reliance was placed on TCR beta sequences and their occurrence across donors. In an earlier analysis of 500 to 650 of the donors, high-throughput TCR beta sequencing was used to judge whether each TCR beta V gene segment behaved as functional or pseudogenic. Donor age, sex, ethnicity and CMV serostatus were compiled together with the repertoire data. Genome-wide SNP genotypes for about 65% of the roughly 670 donors were used in a later genetic analysis, which treated that subset as a discovery cohort. All discovery cohort repertoires had been generated using a single sequencing platform. Class I and class II HLA loci were covered by the typing at four-digit resolution. Typing coverage varied by locus: roughly 629-640 donors for A, B, C, DRB1 and DQB1; roughly 520 for DQA1; some 610 for DPA1; more than 450 for DPB1. Because of strong linkage in the cohort, four to six DR-DQ haplotypes were treated as single units for association and clustering. Across about 370 genotyped donors of the cohort, an average of approximately 200,000 unique TCR beta nucleotide sequences per donor were sequenced, and roughly a sixth of those sequences were non-productive. Study-wide findings and limitations: HLA typing was unavailable for some donors at each locus, so association tests used only the typed subset. A further reported finding was that TCR beta sequences accurately predicted the HLA-A and HLA-B alleles for most subjects in the first cohort. In an earlier analysis of more than 500 of the donors, most TCR beta V segments appeared in productive rearrangements about 87% or about 30% of the time, broadly matching IMGT annotations. Across donors, most TCR sequences were observed very rarely, whereas some public TCRs were present in many individuals. A group of highly shared sequence variants was considered likely to be a technical artifact of the sequencing pipeline. Several of the top co-occurrence clusters appeared to be linked to parvovirus B19, influenza, CMV and Epstein-Barr virus, according to a later analysis. For the cohort, immune exposure information was limited to CMV serostatus. The earlier analysis of about 600 of the donors excluded roughly 17 rarely observed V segments, including chromosome 9 orphons, because counts were too low. It was suggested by the authors that the approach could potentially be generalized to other disease states and immunological phenotypes. Presence/absence analyses assumed roughly uniform sequencing depth across donors, an assumption that may not hold. Specific HLA alleles were associated with more than 15,000 TCR beta sequences at a false discovery rate of 0.05 in a later analysis. A later genetic analysis associated a missense DCLRE1C variant with V-gene and J-gene trimming of TCR beta chains, and an independent cohort replicated the association. In a later genetic analysis, fewer N-insertions in productive TCRs were reported among donors in an Asian-associated ancestry cluster than the approximately 670-donor mean. Correlated functional status among segregating V segments might be attributable to linkage disequilibrium, but an unknown experimental factor could not be ruled out. The study listed approximately 150 TCR beta chains as associated with cytomegalovirus. Some IMGT-functional V segments, including TRBV6-2 and TRBV6-3, could not be distinguished by the 87-base-pair reads and were therefore excluded. In both the original and validation cohorts, the classifier was reported to diagnose cytomegalovirus status with high specificity and sensitivity. This cohort had only TCR beta chains sequenced, and the lack of alpha or paired-chain data limited which features could be detected. A later analysis found that most CMV-associated TCR beta chains appeared HLA-restricted, with HLA associations seemingly driven largely by CMV exposure. In a later analysis, HLA-associated TCR beta chains showed more clonal expansion and lower generation probabilities than non-associated chains that were equally common. In vitro tests confirmed that a few of the cytomegalovirus-associated TCR beta chains recognize cytomegalovirus antigens. In a later analysis, the rate of TCR association differed among HLA loci, with DRB1 alleles having the most associated TCRs and HLA-C alleles having the fewest. Assigning TCR associations to individual alleles was difficult when HLA alleles, especially DR and DQ, strongly co-occurred.

The cohort consisted of approximately 670 healthy bone marrow donors. At the time of sampling, all cohort members were nominally healthy, though unrecorded immune exposures were likely present. The donor was CMV seropositive and was included in the group of almost 300 seropositive cohort members. A peripheral blood sample was collected from each donor, and TCR beta sequencing was performed on peripheral blood mononuclear cells. The Qiagen DNeasy Blood Extraction Kit was used to extract genomic DNA from the blood cell samples. Sequenced material: PBMCs. The V gene is TRBV5-6 and the J gene is TRBJ2-1, and 7 bases in between align with TRBD1. This clonotype was sampled from a man aged 50 or older in good health and CMV-seropositive. The CDR3 loop reads CASSLGDSYNEQFF. The DNA reads as follows: TGTGCCAGCAGCTTGGGGGACAGCTACAATGAGCAGTTCTTC.